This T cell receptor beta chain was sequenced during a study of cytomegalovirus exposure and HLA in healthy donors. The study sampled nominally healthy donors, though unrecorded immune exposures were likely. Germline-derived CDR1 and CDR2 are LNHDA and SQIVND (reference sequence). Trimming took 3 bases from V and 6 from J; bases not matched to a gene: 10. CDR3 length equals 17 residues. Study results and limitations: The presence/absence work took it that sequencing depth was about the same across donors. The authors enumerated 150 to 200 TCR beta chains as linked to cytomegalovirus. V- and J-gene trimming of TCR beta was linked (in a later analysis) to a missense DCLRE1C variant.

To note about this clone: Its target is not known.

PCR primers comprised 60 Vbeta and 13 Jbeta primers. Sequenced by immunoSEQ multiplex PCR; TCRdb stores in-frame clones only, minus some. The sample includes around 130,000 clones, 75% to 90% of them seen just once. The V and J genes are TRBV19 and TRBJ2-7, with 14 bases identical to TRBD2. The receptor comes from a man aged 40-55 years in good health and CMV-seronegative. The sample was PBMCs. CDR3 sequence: CASSIPGLAGASLEQYF. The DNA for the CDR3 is TGTGCCAGTAGTATTCCGGGACTAGCGGGAGCTTCGCTCGAGCAGTACTTC.